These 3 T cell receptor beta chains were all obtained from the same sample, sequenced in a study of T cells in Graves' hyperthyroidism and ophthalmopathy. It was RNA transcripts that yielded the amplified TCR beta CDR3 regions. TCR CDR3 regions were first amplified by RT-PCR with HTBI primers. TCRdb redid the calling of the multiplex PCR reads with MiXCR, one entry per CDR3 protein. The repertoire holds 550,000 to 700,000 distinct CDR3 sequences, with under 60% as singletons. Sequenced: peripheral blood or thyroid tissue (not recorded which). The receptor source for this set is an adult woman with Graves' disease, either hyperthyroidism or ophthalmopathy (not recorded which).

In DNA, the CDR3 is TGTGCCAGCAGCGCGAGCGGATCCGAAGCTTTCTTT. It yields the protein CASSASGSEAFF. This rearrangement joins TRBV9 to TRBJ1-1; D is unresolved. The germline V gene encodes CDR1 SGDLS and CDR2 YYNGEE. V was pared by 3 bases and J by 8 bases, with 11 bases between. The CDR3 spans 12 residues.

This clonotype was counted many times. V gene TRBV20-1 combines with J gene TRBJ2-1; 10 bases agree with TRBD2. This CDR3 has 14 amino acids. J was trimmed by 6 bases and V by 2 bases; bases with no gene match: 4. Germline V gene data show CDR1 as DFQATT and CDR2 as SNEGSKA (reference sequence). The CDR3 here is CSARFSGRINEQFF. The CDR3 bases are TGCAGTGCTAGATTTAGCGGGAGGATCAATGAGCAGTTCTTC.

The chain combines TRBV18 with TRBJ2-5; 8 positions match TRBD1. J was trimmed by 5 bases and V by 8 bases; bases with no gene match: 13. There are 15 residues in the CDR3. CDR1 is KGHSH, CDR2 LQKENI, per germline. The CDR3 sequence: CASQRLGTGGETQYF. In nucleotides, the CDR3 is TGTGCCAGCCAACGACTTGGGACAGGCGGGGAGACCCAGTACTTC.